Listed here is a single T cell receptor beta chain. V was cut by 3 bases and J by 0 bases, with 8 bases left in between. The CDR3 sequence is 14 residues long. Germline-derived CDR1 and CDR2 are MNHNS and SASEGT. The data stem from a study of T cell responses to AZD1222 COVID-19 vaccine. The assay was immunoSEQ multiplex PCR, and TCRdb's table has in-frame clones only and misses some. The repertoire holds 150,000 to 250,000 clones, with roughly 92% as singletons. The V call is TRBV6-1, the J call TRBJ1-1, with D uncertain. The sequence was obtained from an adult who received the AZD1222 COVID-19 vaccine. This specimen was peripheral blood, taken 28 days after the second AZD1222 dose. The CDR3 bases are TGTGCCAGCAGTGAGTATGGGATGAACACTGAAGCTTTCTTT. It is translated as CASSEYGMNTEAFF.